Listed below are T cell receptor beta chains from one sample, sequenced in a study of T-cell reconstitution after alpha-beta-depleted transplantation in children. TCRdb called the PCR reads again in MiXCR, with one record for every CDR3 protein. The table records fewer than 750,000 distinct CDR3 sequences, about a quarter of them present only once. The sequencing used PBMCs, collected before TCRalphabeta/CD19-depleted stem cell transplant. The receptors derive from a boy under two years old with Wiskott-Aldrich syndrome, due to receive a stem cell transplant. Both conserved end residues are part of each CDR3. A D gene is named only where the DNA matches it firmly. Rows give clone size only sometimes, using once, few, many, or a class for an expanded clone.

d_call j_call clone_size v_call cdr3_nt cdr3_aa
TRBD1 TRBJ2-1 few TRBV20-1 TGCAGTGCCTGGACAGGGAGCTCCTACAATGAGCAGTTCTTC CSAWTGSSYNEQFF
TRBD2 TRBJ2-2 few TRBV10-3 TGTGCCATCAGTGTATTTCTAGCGGGAGTCCGATACGGGGAGCTGTTTTTT CAISVFLAGVRYGELFF
TRBD2 TRBJ2-7 few TRBV20-1 TGCAGTGCTAGAGATGCGAGCGGGATTAAACCCGTATCCTACGAGCAGTACTTC CSARDASGIKPVSYEQYF
- TRBJ2-1 - TRBV5-1 TGCGCCAGCAGCTTGGCCGTCTACTCTGGGGATGAGCAGTTCTTC CASSLAVYSGDEQFF
- TRBJ1-4 - TRBV30 TGTGCCGGGCAGACGAGGGGTCGGGAAAAACTGTTTTTT CAGQTRGREKLFF
- TRBJ1-2 - TRBV6-1 TGTGCCAGCAGTCAGGGGTCGTTCTATGGCTACACCTTC CASSQGSFYGYTF
- TRBJ2-3 few TRBV7-2 TGTGCCAGCAGCCCGCGTCGGGCGGCCACAGATACGCAGTATTTT CASSPRRAATDTQYF
- TRBJ2-4 - TRBV5-6 TGTGCCAGCAGCTTGGTCACGGGGTCGGGAAACATTCAGTACTTC CASSLVTGSGNIQYF
- TRBJ2-1 few TRBV3-1 TGTGCCAGCAGCCGCGTTCTAGCGTTCAATAACAATGAGCAGTTCTTC CASSRVLAFNNNEQFF
- TRBJ2-7 - TRBV5-1 TGCGCCAGCAGCTTGATGGGTCCCTACGAGCAGTACTTC CASSLMGPYEQYF
- TRBJ1-2 few TRBV21-1 TGTGCCAGCAGCAAAAAATCGCCTGAGCCGAGCGGCTATGGCTACACCTTC CASSKKSPEPSGYGYTF
- TRBJ2-3 - TRBV24-1 TGTGCCACCAGTGATTTGAGGCAGGGGGGGACAGATACGCAGTATTTT CATSDLRQGGTDTQYF
TRBD1 TRBJ1-1 - TRBV11-2 TGTGCCAGCACCGTTACAGGGGGGAACACTGAAGCTTTCTTT CASTVTGGNTEAFF
TRBD1 TRBJ1-5 - TRBV7-9 TGTGCCAGCAGCGGACCGGGACAGAGAGGTCAGCCCCAGCATTTT CASSGPGQRGQPQHF
TRBD1 TRBJ2-1 - TRBV6-1 TGTGCCAGCAGTGAAGCGCGATCCTGGGACAGGGGGTTCTACAATGAGCAGTTCTTC CASSEARSWDRGFYNEQFF
- TRBJ2-1 once TRBV18 TGTGCCAGCTCACCGGGGGGGCTAGCGAACAATGAGCAGTTCTTC CASSPGGLANNEQFF
TRBD1 TRBJ1-1 few TRBV20-1 TGCAGTGCTCCGGGACAGGGGACCAACACTGAAGCTTTCTTT CSAPGQGTNTEAFF
TRBD2 TRBJ2-1 few TRBV15 TGTGCCACCAGCAGAGACGTACTAGCGGGGCAAGACAATGAGCAGTTCTTC CATSRDVLAGQDNEQFF
- TRBJ2-2 - TRBV5-5 TGTGCCAGCAGCTTTGAAGGGAACACCGGGGAGCTGTTTTTT CASSFEGNTGELFF
TRBD2 TRBJ2-1 few TRBV25-1 TGTGCCAGCAGTGAAGGGACTAGCCCTTACAATGAGCAGTTCTTC CASSEGTSPYNEQFF
- TRBJ2-1 - TRBV28 TGTGCCAGCAGTCCCAGGGCTGAGCGCCCTCAGTTCTTC CASSPRAERPQFF
TRBD1 TRBJ2-7 few TRBV9 TGTGCCAGCAGCCCCCAAGGGACAGTCACCTACGAGCAGTACTTC CASSPQGTVTYEQYF
TRBD2 TRBJ2-5 - TRBV5-1 TGCGCCAGCTCCCGGGGGGAAGGGGAAGAGACCCAGTACTTC CASSRGEGEETQYF
- TRBJ1-1 - TRBV20-1 TGCAGTGCTAGAGTAACGCGGGCGGACACTGAAGCTTTCTTT CSARVTRADTEAFF
- TRBJ1-3 - TRBV28 TGTGCCAGCAGTCACGGGCCTCTCTCTGGAAACACCATATATTTT CASSHGPLSGNTIYF
- TRBJ2-5 few TRBV7-9 TGTGCCAGCAGCACAAAATCGGCGAGCGGTTACCCAGAGACCCAGTACTTC CASSTKSASGYPETQYF
- TRBJ1-1 - TRBV7-2 TGTGCCAGCAGCTCCAGCCAGGGGCTGAACACTGAAGCTTTCTTT CASSSSQGLNTEAFF
- TRBJ2-7 - TRBV5-1 TGCGCCAGCAGCTTGTCCCCGACTAGTAGCTACGAGCAGTACTTC CASSLSPTSSYEQYF
TRBD1 TRBJ1-2 - TRBV12-3/TRBV12-4 TGTGCCAGCAGTTTAGGGGGGACAGGTCCCCTCTATGGCTACACCTTC CASSLGGTGPLYGYTF
TRBD1 TRBJ1-5 - TRBV28 TGTGCCAGTATAACAGGGGTTGTCGGGGATAGCAATCAGCCCCAGCATTTT CASITGVVGDSNQPQHF
- TRBJ2-6 - TRBV2 TGTGCCAGCAGTGCGGACAGATACTCTGGGGCCAACGTCCTGACTTTC CASSADRYSGANVLTF
TRBD2 TRBJ2-3 - TRBV10-3 TGTGCCTGTTCGCGGGGGAACACAGATACGCAGTATTTT CACSRGNTDTQYF
- TRBJ2-1 - TRBV27 TGTGCCAGCAAATTCCTCGAGGGCGGGAATGAGCAGTTCTTC CASKFLEGGNEQFF
- TRBJ2-1 few TRBV6-1 TGTGCCACCACTAGGGGTAGCTCGGGGTATGAGCAGTTCTTC CATTRGSSGYEQFF
TRBD2 TRBJ2-1 - TRBV24-1 TGTGCCACCAGTGGCAGCGGGAGCTTTAACCCCCATGAGCAGTTCTTC CATSGSGSFNPHEQFF
- TRBJ2-2 - TRBV11-3 TGTGCCAGCAGCACCGACGCTACCGGGGAGCTGTTTTTT CASSTDATGELFF
- TRBJ2-5 - TRBV5-5 TGTGCCAGCAGCTTGGGACCCGCCAGGGCTCAAGAGACCCAGTACTTC CASSLGPARAQETQYF
- TRBJ2-7 few TRBV18 TGTGCCAGCTCACCAGAGACAGCCTACGAGCAGTACTTC CASSPETAYEQYF
- TRBJ2-7 - TRBV3-1 TGTGCCAGCAGCCGATCAACATCTACGCAGGGAGAGATTCCCTACGAGCAGTACTTC CASSRSTSTQGEIPYEQYF
TRBD2 TRBJ2-3 - TRBV24-1 TGTGCCACCAGTGGCGGGAGGGCCCCAGATACGCAGTATTTT CATSGGRAPDTQYF
- TRBJ2-1 - TRBV20-1 TGCAGTGCTACGAGGATAGAGCAGTTCTTC CSATRIEQFF
TRBD1 TRBJ2-7 - TRBV24-1 TGTGCCACCAGTGAGACCGGGACAGGGAGCGAGCAGTACTTC CATSETGTGSEQYF
- TRBJ2-2 few TRBV3-1 TGTGCCAGCAGCCAAGTCTGGCGGGGGGAGCTGTTTTTT CASSQVWRGELFF
- TRBJ2-5 - TRBV30 TGTGCCTGGAGTGGGGGGATGGTGACCCAGTACTTC CAWSGGMVTQYF
- TRBJ2-7 - TRBV5-1 TGCGCCAGCAGCTTGGCTGGTAGCGATAGCTCCTACGAGCAGTACTTC CASSLAGSDSSYEQYF
TRBD2 TRBJ2-1 - TRBV10-3 TGTGCCATCTGTTTTCGTCTAGCGGGGTTACATGGCAATGAGCAGTTCTTC CAICFRLAGLHGNEQFF
- TRBJ2-1 few TRBV20-1 TGCAGTGCTAGTGTTCCTAAAGCCTACAATGAGCAGTTCTTC CSASVPKAYNEQFF
- TRBJ2-1 - TRBV25-1 TGTGCCAGCAGTGGCCTGAGTGGTGAGCAGTTCTTC CASSGLSGEQFF
TRBD2 TRBJ2-3 few TRBV27 TGTGCCAGCAGTTCCAGCCCGGGACTAGCGGGAGGGCCGTATACGCAGTATTTT CASSSSPGLAGGPYTQYF
- TRBJ1-6 - TRBV5-1 TGCGCCAGCAGCTTGGAGCCCGCGAATTCACCCCTCCACTTT CASSLEPANSPLHF
- TRBJ1-1 - TRBV7-6 TGTGCCAGCAGCTTATTTGGTGGTATGAACACTGAAGCTTTCTTT CASSLFGGMNTEAFF
- TRBJ2-3 few TRBV5-1 TGCGCCAGCAGCTTGGGCCCCGGGACACCTTCAGATACGCAGTATTTT CASSLGPGTPSDTQYF
- TRBJ2-1 few TRBV28 TGTGCCAGCAGTCCCCTGGGGCGGAACAATGAGCAGTTCTTC CASSPLGRNNEQFF
- TRBJ2-3 - TRBV5-1 TGCGCCAGCAGAGGCACCGCGGATCAGGATACGCAGTATTTT CASRGTADQDTQYF
TRBD2 TRBJ2-7 - TRBV15 TGTGCCACCAGTCTTGGCGGGGGTGCCGTGGACGAGCAGTACTTC CATSLGGGAVDEQYF
- TRBJ1-5 - TRBV6-1 TGTGCCAGCAGTGTAAACAGGGATCAGCCCCAGCATTTT CASSVNRDQPQHF